This T cell receptor (beta chain) was identified during a study of a mutant IDH1 vaccine in newly diagnosed glioma. About the study: Vaccination was launched 4-6 weeks after radiotherapy alone, or with temozolomide cycles. Before enrollment, the patients had been treated with radiotherapy alone, temozolomide alone, or both together. Most of them had received both. Study-wide findings and caveats: Pseudoprogression seemingly bore no relation to changes in top peripheral T cell clonotypes.

The CDR3 runs 15 residues. In germline, CDR1 is MGHRA, CDR2 YSYEKL. The V end lost 0 bases, the J end lost 5 bases, and 11 bases lay between the germline ends. This clone has more than one count but fewer than ten. The antigen remains unidentified. Time point here: week 35, safety follow-up. Mutant IDH1 20-mer peptide, at 300 ug, made up each vaccine dose, with topical imiquimod. The vaccination schedule gave patients eight doses in weeks 1, 3, 5, 7, 11, 15, 19 and 23. The data were produced by immunoSEQ multiplex PCR, yet TCRdb's version contains in-frame clones alone and is incomplete. The sample includes around 50,000 clones, more than 65% seen only once; the top ten take more than 6.5%.

The sequence came from a man aged 40-55 years with glioma. The rearrangement uses TRBV4-1 and TRBJ2-1; tentatively, D is TRBD1 or TRBD2 (5 bases each). The sample was PBMCs, taken from a glioma patient whose treatment included an IDH1 peptide vaccine. The CDR3 DNA is TGCGCCAGCAGCCAAGATAAGCGAGGGGACAATGAGCAGTTCTTC. Protein product: CASSQDKRGDNEQFF.